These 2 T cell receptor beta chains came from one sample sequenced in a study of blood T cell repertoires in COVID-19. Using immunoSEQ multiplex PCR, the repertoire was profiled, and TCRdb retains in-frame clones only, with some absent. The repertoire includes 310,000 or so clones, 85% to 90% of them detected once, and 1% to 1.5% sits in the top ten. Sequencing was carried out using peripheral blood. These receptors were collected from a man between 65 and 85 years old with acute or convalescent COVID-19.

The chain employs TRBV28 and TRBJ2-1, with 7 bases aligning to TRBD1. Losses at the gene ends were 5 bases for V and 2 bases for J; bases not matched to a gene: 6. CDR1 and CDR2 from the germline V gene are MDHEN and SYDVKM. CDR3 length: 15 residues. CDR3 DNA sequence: TGTGCCAGCAGTAAAACAGGGGAAACCTACAATGAGCAGTTCTTC. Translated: CASSKTGETYNEQFF.

In DNA, the CDR3 is TGTGCCAGCAGTGAAAGCGGGGGCTGGACTGAAGCTTTCTTT. Protein sequence: CASSESGGWTEAFF. The chain couples TRBV2 to TRBJ1-1; TRBD1 is a possible D gene (6 bases). CDR3 length: 14 amino acids. The ends were cut back, 2 bases at V and 5 bases at J, with 12 bases in the middle. Germline V gives CDR1 SNHLY, CDR2 FYNNEI.